The 15 T cell receptor beta chains below all came from one sample that was sequenced in a study of blood T cell repertoires in COVID-19. Sequencing used immunoSEQ multiplex PCR; TCRdb keeps in-frame clones, though not all of them. Among about 220,000 clones, approximately 90% were seen once, and the ten largest hold roughly 3%. What was sequenced was PBMCs or T cells enriched from blood (not recorded which). All receptors derive from a woman aged 18 to 35 in a cohort exposed to, infected with or recovered from COVID-19 (not recorded which).

The chain has TRBV5-1 and TRBJ2-2, with 8 bases matching TRBD2. Germline-derived CDR1 and CDR2 are SGHRS and YFSETQ. The CDR3 has 16 residues. Unmatched junction bases numbered 7, after V lost 0 bases and J lost 6 bases. DNA of the CDR3: TGCGCCAGCAGCTTGGTTCCGGCGGGAGGCGCCGGGGAGCTGTTTTTT. Its translation is CASSLVPAGGAGELFF.

V is TRBV9 and J is TRBJ1-2; maybe TRBD1 (6 bases). This CDR3 comprises 15 residues. V gave up 4 bases and J gave up 7 bases, with 20 bases separating them. Germline CDR1 and CDR2: SGDLS and YYNGEE. The CDR3 here is CASSMLRQGKSGYTF. For the CDR3, the DNA is TGTGCCAGCAGCATGCTTCGGCAGGGGAAGAGTGGCTACACCTTC.

The chain couples TRBV2 to TRBJ1-5; the D is unclear. The CDR3 extends over 16 amino acids. V lost 0 bases, J lost 5 bases, and 14 bases lay in between. In germline, CDR1 is SNHLY, CDR2 FYNNEI. CDR3 loop: CASSEAPGTSDQPQHF. CDR3 bases: TGTGCCAGCAGTGAAGCCCCAGGAACGTCGGATCAGCCCCAGCATTTT.

This chain connects TRBV15 to TRBJ1-1, with D uncertain. The germline gives CDR1 LNHNV, CDR2 YYDKDF (reference sequence). V lost 0 bases and J 2 bases, leaving 7 bases between the germline ends. This CDR3 spans 14 amino acids. The CDR3 nucleotides read TGTGCCACCAGCAGAGATGCTAGCAACACTGAAGCTTTCTTT. As protein: CATSRDASNTEAFF.

V is TRBV7-9 and J is TRBJ2-5, with a tentative D call TRBD1 (6 bases). Germline V gene lookup returns CDR1 SEHNR and CDR2 FQNEAQ (reference sequence). This CDR3 has 15 residues. V gave up 5 bases and J gave up 4 bases, with 17 bases separating them. The CDR3 DNA follows: TGTGCCAGCAGCGATGCGGACAGTTGGGGAGAGACCCAGTACTTC. This encodes CASSDADSWGETQYF.

The chain combines TRBV6-4 with TRBJ2-1; TRBD1 matches 8 bases. The CDR3 is made up of 15 amino acids. V lost 2 bases, J lost 4 bases, and 4 bases stayed unmatched. Germline CDR1 reads MRHNA; CDR2 reads SNTAGT. The CDR3 protein is CASSDGQGSYNEQFF. The CDR3 bases are TGTGCCAGCAGTGACGGACAGGGTTCGTACAATGAGCAGTTCTTC.

This rearrangement joins TRBV10-1 to TRBJ1-3; a possible D gene is TRBD1 (6 bases). The CDR3 contains 16 residues. The germline gives CDR1 WNHNN, CDR2 SYGVQD (reference sequence). The germline V and J ends were trimmed by 4 bases and 0 bases, with 13 bases remaining between them. CDR3 DNA sequence: TGCGCCAGCAGTGGGTCAGACAGGAGCTCTGGAAACACCATATATTTT. Protein product: CASSGSDRSSGNTIYF.

The genes are TRBV2 and TRBJ1-2; 9 bases are shared with TRBD1. The junction had 2 bases not matched to a gene; V was cut back by 3 bases and J by 6 bases. Germline-derived CDR1 and CDR2 are SNHLY and FYNNEI. This CDR3 is built from 13 residues. Here the CDR3 reads CASSEDRGNGYTF. The CDR3 DNA follows: TGTGCCAGCAGTGAGGACAGGGGAAATGGCTACACCTTC.

The chain is built from TRBV7-2 and TRBJ2-3; D possibly corresponds to TRBD2 (6 bases). V was trimmed by 3 bases and J by 5 bases, leaving 9 bases between them. The CDR3 runs 13 residues. Germline V gene sequence: CDR1 SGHTA, CDR2 FQGNSA. In DNA form, the CDR3 reads TGTGCCAGCAGCTTTAGCGGTTTAGATACGCAGTATTTT. Its translation: CASSFSGLDTQYF.

This chain uses TRBV9 with TRBJ1-5; possibly TRBD1 for D (5 bases). V dropped 3 bases and J dropped 7 bases, with 20 bases sitting between them. The CDR3 sequence is 16 residues long. Germline V CDR1 and CDR2: SGDLS, YYNGEE. The CDR3 coding sequence is TGTGCCAGCAGCGAGTCCCCGGGGGGGACCGGGCAGCCCCAGCATTTT. This gives the protein CASSESPGGTGQPQHF.

V gene TRBV4-1 combines with J gene TRBJ2-7; 14 bases fit TRBD2. The germline V gene has CDR1 MGHRA and CDR2 YSYEKL. J lost 2 bases, V lost 3 bases, and 0 bases had no gene match. The CDR3 loop spans 15 amino acids. DNA for the CDR3: TGCGCCAGCAGCCAGACTAGCGGGAGGGCCTACGAGCAGTACTTC. This translates into CASSQTSGRAYEQYF.

The chain employs TRBV27 and TRBJ2-1; TRBD2 matches 10 bases. V lost 2 bases, J lost 7 bases, and 5 bases stayed unmatched. Germline CDR1 MNHEY, CDR2 SMNVEV (reference sequence). This CDR3 spans 15 amino acids. The CDR3 region has the DNA TGTGCCAGCAGTTTACTCCCACTAGCGGGGAATGAGCAGTTCTTC. As protein: CASSLLPLAGNEQFF.

V usage is TRBV7-9 and J usage is TRBJ1-5; 7 bases map to TRBD1. CDR1 and CDR2 from the germline V gene are SEHNR and FQNEAQ (reference sequence). V was pared by 4 bases and J by 5 bases, with 5 bases of the junction left unmatched. The CDR3 length is 14 residues. The CDR3 region is CASSSQGTDQPQHF. The CDR3 region has the DNA TGTGCCAGCAGCTCACAGGGGACCGATCAGCCCCAGCATTTT.

V gene TRBV20-1 combines with J gene TRBJ1-1; no firm D call. Looked up from germline, CDR1 is DFQATT and CDR2 is SNEGSKA (reference sequence). This CDR3 has 13 amino acids. V was cut by 3 bases and J by 3 bases, with 11 bases left in between. The CDR3 sequence: CSASPRRDTEAFF. CDR3 coding DNA: TGCAGTGCTAGTCCTAGGAGGGACACTGAAGCTTTCTTT.

V gene TRBV7-6 combines with J gene TRBJ2-2; 8 nucleotides line up with TRBD2. Germline V gene sequence: CDR1 SGHVS, CDR2 FNYEAQ. The junction had 9 bases not matched to a gene; V was cut back by 6 bases and J by 0 bases. The CDR3 length is 17 residues. Here the CDR3 reads CASSLAPGGANTGELFF. The CDR3 region has the DNA TGTGCCAGCAGTCTGGCTCCGGGAGGGGCGAACACCGGGGAGCTGTTTTTT. Drawing the rest from reference TRBV7-6 and TRBJ2-2, the complete variable domain is GAGVSQSPRYKVTKRGQDVALRCDPISGHVSLYWYRQALGQGPEFLTYFNYEAQQDKSGLPNDRFSAERPEGSISTLTIQRTEQRDSAMYRCASSLAPGGANTGELFFGEGSRLTVL.